A selection of T cell receptor beta chains follows, all from one sample in a study of cytomegalovirus exposure and HLA in healthy donors. Some clones are missing from TCRdb's copy, which holds only in-frame ones; the method was immunoSEQ multiplex PCR. The sample carries 180,000 or so clones, roughly 79% recorded once. Specimen: PBMCs. The receptors were gathered from a man aged 50 or older in good health and CMV-seropositive. CDR3s include the opening cysteine and the closing phenylalanine or tryptophan. A D gene is named only where the DNA matches it firmly. Clone size is stated in some rows and not others, as once, few, many or a class when expanded.

d_gene,len,j_gene,v_gene,abundance,CDR3nt,CDR3aa
.,15,TRBJ2-2,TRBV5-1,.,TGCGCCAGCAGCTTGGCCCGAGTGAACACCGGGGAGCTGTTTTTT,CASSLARVNTGELFF
TRBD2,16,TRBJ2-3,TRBV7-9,few,TGTGCCAGCAGCTTAGGAGCGGGGGGGGACACAGATACGCAGTATTTT,CASSLGAGGDTDTQYF
TRBD1,15,TRBJ1-5,TRBV19,once,TGTGCCAGTAGCCCCGGGACAGGGAACAATCAGCCCCAGCATTTT,CASSPGTGNNQPQHF
.,16,TRBJ1-2,TRBV10-3,.,TGTGCCATCAGTGGGGGGTCTGTTGGGGGGAACTATGGCTACACCTTC,CAISGGSVGGNYGYTF
TRBD1,13,TRBJ2-5,TRBV7-2,few,TGTGCCAGCAGCTTAGGACAGGGGAAGACCCAGTACTTC,CASSLGQGKTQYF
TRBD1,15,TRBJ1-2,TRBV5-1,.,TGCGCCAGCCATAATGTACAGGGGGCTTGGCACGGCTACACCTTC,CASHNVQGAWHGYTF
.,16,TRBJ1-4,TRBV7-9,.,TGTGCCAGCAGCTTCGGAGACAGTGCGTTGAGGGAAAAACTGTTTTTT,CASSFGDSALREKLFF
TRBD2,15,TRBJ2-5,TRBV6-5,.,TGTGCCAGCAGCCCCGGGGGGGCCGGGATAGAGACCCAGTACTTC,CASSPGGAGIETQYF
.,15,TRBJ1-2,TRBV5-1,.,TGCGCCAGCAGCTTGGATACGTTAGGGGCGAATGGCTACACCTTC,CASSLDTLGANGYTF
.,16,TRBJ2-6,TRBV19,few,TGTGCCAGTAGCCGACAGGACCTCTCTGGGGCCAACGTCCTGACTTTC,CASSRQDLSGANVLTF
TRBD1,15,TRBJ2-3,TRBV5-1,.,TGCGCCAGCAGCTTGTACAGGGGAGGCACAGATACGCAGTATTTT,CASSLYRGGTDTQYF
TRBD1,17,TRBJ1-6,TRBV19,.,TGTGCCAGTAGCCTAGGACAAGGGGGCTATACGAGTTCACCCCTCCACTTT,CASSLGQGGYTSSPLHF
.,14,TRBJ2-2,TRBV9,.,TGTGCCAGCAGCCCCGACAGGAACACCGGGGAGCTGTTTTTT,CASSPDRNTGELFF
TRBD1,15,TRBJ2-2,TRBV5-1,.,TGCGCCAGCAGTTTCGGGACAGGGAACACCGGGGAGCTGTTTTTT,CASSFGTGNTGELFF
.,13,TRBJ1-5,TRBV6-6,.,TGTGCCAGCAGTTACGGGGGGGATCTGCCCCAGCATTTT,CASSYGGDLPQHF
.,17,TRBJ1-3,TRBV4-1,.,TGCGCCAGCAGCCAAGCCTTGGCCCCGAGGTCTGGAAACACCATATATTTT,CASSQALAPRSGNTIYF
.,14,TRBJ2-6,TRBV2,few,TGTGCCAGCACTGAGCTCTCTGGCGCCAACGTCCTGACTTTC,CASTELSGANVLTF
TRBD2,19,TRBJ2-4,TRBV2,few,TGTGCCAGCAGTGAAAGGTTATTAGCGGGGGGGCAGGGCAAAAACATTCAGTACTTC,CASSERLLAGGQGKNIQYF
TRBD1,14,TRBJ2-5,TRBV2,.,TGTGCCAGCAAGGACAGGGGGCTCCGAGAGACCCAGTACTTC,CASKDRGLRETQYF
TRBD1,19,TRBJ2-4,TRBV5-6,.,TGTGCCAGCAGCGATCTTGGGACAGTACGGGGCTTAGCCAAAAACATTCAGTACTTC,CASSDLGTVRGLAKNIQYF
.,14,TRBJ1-4,TRBV25-1,few,TGTGCCAGCAGTGCCGGACAACCGAATGAAAAACTGTTTTTT,CASSAGQPNEKLFF
TRBD1,16,TRBJ1-1,TRBV28,.,TGTGCCAGCAGTGGGGCCCAAACAGGGGTGAACACTGAAGCTTTCTTT,CASSGAQTGVNTEAFF
TRBD1,15,TRBJ2-1,TRBV7-9,.,TGTGCCAGCAGCTTACGACAGGGGGCCCACAATGAGCAGTTCTTC,CASSLRQGAHNEQFF
TRBD1,15,TRBJ2-2,TRBV5-1,.,TGCGCCAGCAGCTTGGGGGACAGGGACACCGGGGAGCTGTTTTTT,CASSLGDRDTGELFF
.,15,TRBJ2-7,TRBV9,.,TGTGCCAGCAGCGTAGACATTGGCGGCTCCTACGAGCAGTACTTC,CASSVDIGGSYEQYF
TRBD1,13,TRBJ2-2,TRBV6-1,.,TGTGCCAGCTGGGACAGGGTGGGCGGGGAGCTGTTTTTT,CASWDRVGGELFF
TRBD1,14,TRBJ1-2,TRBV2,.,TGTGCCAGCAGTGACCCGGACAGGACCTATGGCTACACCTTC,CASSDPDRTYGYTF
.,14,TRBJ1-5,TRBV9,few,TGTGCCAGCAGCGTAGAAGGGCGCGGGCAGCCCCAGCATTTT,CASSVEGRGQPQHF
TRBD1,14,TRBJ2-4,TRBV2,.,TGTGCCAGCAGTGAGTCCAGGGGGCGGGCCATTCAGTACTTC,CASSESRGRAIQYF
TRBD2,18,TRBJ2-5,TRBV5-5,once,TGTGCCAGCAGCTTGATGGGACTAGCGGGGGGCAACCAAGAGACCCAGTACTTC,CASSLMGLAGGNQETQYF
.,16,TRBJ2-1,TRBV21-1,.,TGTGCCAGCAGCAGACAGCTGTTGTTCCACTACAATGAGCAGTTCTTC,CASSRQLLFHYNEQFF
.,13,TRBJ1-1,TRBV7-6,.,TGTGCCAGCAGCTCAGACAGTAACACTGAAGCTTTCTTT,CASSSDSNTEAFF
TRBD1,15,TRBJ1-5,TRBV27,few,TGTGCCAGCAGTGCCGGGACAGGGGGTAGTCAGCCCCAGCATTTT,CASSAGTGGSQPQHF
TRBD1,13,TRBJ1-2,TRBV28,.,TGTGCCACCCGGACAGGGGAAGGAAAGGGCTACACCTTC,CATRTGEGKGYTF
TRBD1,14,TRBJ1-5,TRBV28,.,TGTGCCAGCAGTCTCACAGGGGGGAGTCAGCCCCAGCATTTT,CASSLTGGSQPQHF
TRBD2,15,TRBJ2-5,TRBV7-2,.,TGTGCCAGCAGCTTAGTCGGGGGGTCCCAAGAGACCCAGTACTTC,CASSLVGGSQETQYF